This TCR beta chain was documented in a study of blood T cell repertoires in COVID-19 (dated by TCRdb to between 2020 and 2021). Concerning the study at large: Samples covering the acute and convalescent phases of COVID-19 were provided by collaborators in the United States, Italy and Spain. The material from the prospective study consisted of cDNA or gDNA derived from T cells, B-cell-depleted T cells, or PBMCs. Deeply sampled blood TCRbeta repertoires from subjects exposed to, actively infected with, or recovered from COVID-19 were included in the dataset. The repertoires were released in a freely available public database meant as a resource for research on the immune response to SARS-CoV-2. Samples came from the ongoing ImmuneRACE study (first 160 participants) plus 1,254 subjects from 6 global collaborators. A de-identified subject ID, COVID-19 status, age in years and sex were almost always included in the sample metadata. Where available, HLA class I and class II types were taken from metadata supplied by the sample provider and were not determined by assay-based typing.

TCRbeta CDR3 regions were amplified from genomic DNA by means of the immunoSEQ Assay, a bias-controlled multiplex PCR. On the authors' methods: Nucleated cell counts per sample were estimated from amplification of reference gene primers within the assay. Sequence reads were collapsed and filtered to measure the absolute abundance of every unique TCRbeta CDR3 rearrangement. Productive Simpson clonality was computed per sample as the square root of Simpson's diversity index over productive rearrangements. TCRdb's version of the immuneACCESS table is confined to in-frame rearrangements and falls short of the full clone set. An unresolved V gene accounts for under half of the shortfall where checked; the remainder is of unknown origin. The V and J calls and clone size come from that table; D and trimming were worked out from the DNA. The sample yields about 98,000 clones; 81% were counted once. Together, the top ten hold around 10% of the sample.

A word on this clone: Its target antigen remains unknown. No base-level quality is on record; no much larger clone is a single base apart.

Paper-wide results and their limitations: The amount of clinical and demographic metadata varied by source and participant and was provided uncurated.

The collaborating institutions used their own protocols to collect whole blood in K2EDTA tubes. For TCRbeta analysis, collaborators shipped samples as frozen whole blood, isolated PBMCs, or DNA extracted from either of those sample types. From V the trimming removes 5 bases and from J it removes 6 bases, while the gene matches leave 5 bases of the junction unaccounted for. From its cysteine to its phenylalanine, the CDR3 spans 14 amino acids. Solely the CDR3 DNA is kept, with 42 bases framed from the first base. The germline V gene (reference sequence) supplies CDR1 WNHNN and CDR2 SYGVQD. The chain links TRBV10-1 with TRBJ1-2, and 11 bases in between align with TRBD1. This receptor was taken from a woman of 80 years or more with acute or convalescent COVID-19. The material sequenced was peripheral blood. The CDR3 reads CASSIGQGADGYTF. At the DNA level, the sequence is TGCGCCAGCAGTATCGGACAGGGGGCCGATGGCTACACCTTC.